This TCR beta chain is drawn from a study of control samples from healthy donors and cancer patients. Clones were read by immunoSEQ multiplex PCR, and TCRdb kept only the in-frame ones, dropping some. The table records some 130,000 clones, approximately 94% of them present only once. This sequence was found in a man aged 25-40 years in good health. The sequenced sample consisted of blood.

CDR3 coding DNA: TGTGCCAGCAGCTTAAATTCGGGGAGGAACACCGGGGAGCTGTTTTTT. Encoded protein: CASSLNSGRNTGELFF. The rearrangement uses TRBV7-3 and TRBJ2-2; a possible D gene is TRBD2 (5 bases). The CDR3 covers 16 residues. Looked up from germline, CDR1 is SGHTA and CDR2 is FQGTGA. V gave up 1 base and J gave up 1 base, with 10 bases separating them.